At least ten counts were recorded for the clone carrying this T cell receptor beta chain. What it recognizes is unknown. TCRdb redid the calling of the 5' RACE reads with MiXCR, one entry per CDR3 protein. The sample has 55,000 to 75,000 distinct CDR3 sequences; 2% to 3% are singletons. The data are from a study of neurological immune-mediated disorders. Study-level points and caveats: Phylogenetic grouping put 18 of 34 multiple sclerosis patients' repertoires into one related-CDR3 cluster, a possible signature.

CDR1 LNHNV and CDR2 YYDKDF come from the germline V gene (reference sequence). The CDR3 is 14 amino acids. V lost 6 bases, J lost 3 bases, and 3 bases stayed unmatched. The source is a man between 50 and 59 years old with multiple sclerosis. The chain couples TRBV15 to TRBJ2-2; TRBD1 agrees at 8 bases. Sequenced sample: PBMCs. The CDR3: CATRTDRDTGELFF. DNA of the CDR3: TGTGCCACCAGGACGGACAGGGACACCGGGGAGCTGTTTTTT.